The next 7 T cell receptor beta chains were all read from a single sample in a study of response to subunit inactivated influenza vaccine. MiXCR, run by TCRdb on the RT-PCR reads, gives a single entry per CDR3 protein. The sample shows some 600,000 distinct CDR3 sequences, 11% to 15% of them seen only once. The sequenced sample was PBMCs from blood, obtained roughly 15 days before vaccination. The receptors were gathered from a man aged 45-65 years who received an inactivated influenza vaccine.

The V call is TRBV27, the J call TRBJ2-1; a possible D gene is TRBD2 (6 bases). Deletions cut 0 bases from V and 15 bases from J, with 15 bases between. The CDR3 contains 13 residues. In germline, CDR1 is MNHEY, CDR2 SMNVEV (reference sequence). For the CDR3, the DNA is TGTGCCAGCAGTTTATCCAGCGGGTACATGCCGTTCTTC. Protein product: CASSLSSGYMPFF.

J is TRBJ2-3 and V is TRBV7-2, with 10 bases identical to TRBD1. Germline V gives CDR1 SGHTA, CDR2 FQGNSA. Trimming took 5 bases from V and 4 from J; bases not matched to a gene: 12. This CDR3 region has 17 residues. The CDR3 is CASSPRGGTGASDTQYF. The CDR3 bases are TGTGCCAGCAGCCCCCGGGGCGGGACAGGGGCATCAGATACGCAGTATTTT.

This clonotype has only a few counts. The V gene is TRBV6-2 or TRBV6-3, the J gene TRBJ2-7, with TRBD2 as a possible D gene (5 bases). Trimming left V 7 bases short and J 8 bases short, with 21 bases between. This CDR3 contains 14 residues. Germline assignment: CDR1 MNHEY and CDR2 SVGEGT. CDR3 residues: CASTLDWVEVKQYF. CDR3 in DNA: TGTGCCAGCACTTTGGACTGGGTGGAGGTGAAGCAGTACTTC.

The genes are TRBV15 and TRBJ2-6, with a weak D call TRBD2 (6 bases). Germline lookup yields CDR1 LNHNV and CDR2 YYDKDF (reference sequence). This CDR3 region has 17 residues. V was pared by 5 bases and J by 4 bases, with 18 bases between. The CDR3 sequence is CATSYRDSFKGANVLTF. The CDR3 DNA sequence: TGTGCCACCAGCTACCGGGACTCCTTTAAAGGGGCCAACGTCCTGACTTTC.

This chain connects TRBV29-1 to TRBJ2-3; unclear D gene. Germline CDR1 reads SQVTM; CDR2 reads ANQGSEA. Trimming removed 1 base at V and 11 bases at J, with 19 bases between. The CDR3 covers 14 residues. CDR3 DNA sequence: TGCAGCGTTGAAGCTCCCCCTTTGGCCGCGTGGCAGTATTTT. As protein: CSVEAPPLAAWQYF.

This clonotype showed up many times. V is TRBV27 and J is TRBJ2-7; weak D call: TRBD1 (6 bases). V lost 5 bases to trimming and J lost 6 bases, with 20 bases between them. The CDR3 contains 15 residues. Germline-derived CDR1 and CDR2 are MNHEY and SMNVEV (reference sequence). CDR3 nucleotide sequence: TGTGCCAGCAGTGACAGGATGACCTTATTTCGCGAGCAGTACTTC. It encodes CASSDRMTLFREQYF.

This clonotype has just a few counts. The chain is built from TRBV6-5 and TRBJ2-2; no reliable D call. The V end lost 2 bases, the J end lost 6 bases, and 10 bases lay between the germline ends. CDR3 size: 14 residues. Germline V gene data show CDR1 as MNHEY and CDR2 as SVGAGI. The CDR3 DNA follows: TGTGCCAGCAGTTACGGTGTGATGGCCGGGGAGCTGTTTTTT. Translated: CASSYGVMAGELFF.